The present entry profiles one T cell receptor (beta chain) with its context. Its cognate antigen is unknown. The record originates from a study of CD8 T cells in Susac syndrome. General study points: It was acknowledged in the study that its TCR sequencing and HLA analysis involved a relatively small number of individuals.

The ends were cut back, 1 base at V and 2 bases at J, with 15 bases in the middle. The CDR3 totals 16 residues. Germline-derived CDR1 and CDR2 are SGHVS and FNYEAQ. Each Susac syndrome patient had definite or probable disease by recently defined criteria. RNA amounts of about 0.5 to 1 ug underwent reverse transcription with random hexamers. TCRdb re-called the immunoSEQ multiplex PCR reads with MiXCR, one entry per CDR3 protein. The sample shows some 140,000 distinct CDR3 sequences, around 95% of them seen only once. Material for sequencing was CD8+ T cells from PBMCs. V gene TRBV7-6 combines with J gene TRBJ2-7; possibly TRBD1 or TRBD2 for D (6 bases each). The sequence was collected from a human donor with Susac syndrome. This chain's CDR3 is CASSLDGGPSPYEQYF. CDR3 in DNA: TGTGCCAGCAGCTTAGATGGGGGGCCTAGCCCCTACGAGCAGTACTTC.